The sequence of this T cell receptor beta chain was determined in a study of neoadjuvant nivolumab and ipilimumab in lung cancer. Study as a whole: The combination arm added day-1 ipilimumab 1 mg/kg to nivolumab 3 mg/kg on days 1, 15, 29.

General study points: Pathologic regression was not significantly tied to TCR clonality. TCR richness and clonality were higher in tumors than adjacent uninvolved lung.

Sequencing was performed with immunoSEQ multiplex PCR; in TCRdb, only in-frame clones are kept and a portion is missing. The profile shows 40,000 to 55,000 clones, around 89% of them singletons. About this clone itself: The antigen remains undetermined.

Deletions cut 3 bases from V and 3 bases from J, with 10 bases between. Germline V CDR1 and CDR2: SQVTM, ANQGSEA. This CDR3 region has 13 residues. The receptor was derived from an adult with non-small cell lung cancer. Some clones in this sample may be carry-over from other donors' samples. The rearrangement uses TRBV29-1 and TRBJ2-3; either TRBD1 or TRBD2 may supply D (5 bases each). Specimen: blood, collected before neoadjuvant nivolumab, alone or with ipilimumab. DNA of the CDR3: TGCAGCGTTGATGAGGGGAATACAGATACGCAGTATTTT. It encodes CSVDEGNTDTQYF.